One and the same sample provided the 14 T cell receptor beta chains below, sequenced in a study of regulatory T cells in long-lasting Graves disease. Time point in this sample: newly diagnosed GD, antithyroid drugs for less than 3 months. The TCR library was made from RNA that had been extracted from PBMCs in TRIzol. Investigators prepared the TCR beta libraries by applying iRepertoire HTBI primers and Arm-PCR of CDR3 regions. TCRdb reanalysed the multiplex PCR reads using MiXCR and keeps one entry per CDR3 protein. The repertoire includes 440,000 or so distinct CDR3 sequences, about a sixth of them detected once, and about 10% sits in the top ten. These data also featured in a second study, about T cells in Graves' hyperthyroidism and ophthalmopathy.

The sequences come from peripheral blood mononuclear cells (PBMCs), collected at new diagnosis, from a patient treated with antithyroid drugs. The receptors were gathered from a woman under 40 with Graves disease.

This chain links TRBV3-1 with TRBJ2-7; 7 bases line up with TRBD1. The CDR3 has 13 amino acids. Germline V gene data show CDR1 as LGHDT and CDR2 as YNNKEL (reference sequence). The V gene end was trimmed by 5 bases and the J gene end by 7 bases; junction bases not matched to a gene: 8. CDR3: CASSEGTAQEQYF. The CDR3 DNA sequence: TGTGCCAGCAGCGAAGGGACAGCCCAAGAGCAGTACTTC.

The rearrangement uses TRBV4-1 and TRBJ2-5; 7 nucleotides agree with TRBD2. This CDR3 has 18 amino acids. The junction had 19 bases not matched to a gene; V was cut back by 4 bases and J by 5 bases. Germline lookup yields CDR1 MGHRA and CDR2 YSYEKL. The CDR3 loop reads CASSRLQTGEGLLETQYF. The CDR3 region has the DNA TGCGCCAGCAGCCGTCTACAGACGGGGGAGGGCCTCTTGGAGACCCAGTACTTC.

This clonotype was observed at least ten times. V is TRBV28 and J is TRBJ2-7, with 8 nucleotides matching TRBD2. With 7 bases clipped from V and 0 bases from J, the junction kept 5 bases outside the gene matches. This CDR3 spans 14 amino acids. The V gene's germline CDR1 is MDHEN and CDR2 SYDVKM. CDR3 bases: TGTGCCAGCAAACTAGCGGAGAGCTCCTACGAGCAGTACTTC. Translation gives CASKLAESSYEQYF.

This clonotype was observed at least ten times. The chain couples TRBV2 to TRBJ2-1; D call uncertain. The V gene lost 7 bases and the J gene lost 10 bases, with 11 bases spanning the gap. This CDR3 region has 11 residues. Germline V gives CDR1 SNHLY, CDR2 FYNNEI. In nucleotides, the CDR3 is TGTGCCAGCACCCCAGGTAGGGAGCAGTTCTTC. Amino acid sequence: CASTPGREQFF.

This clonotype was picked up many times. The gene calls are TRBV7-2 and TRBJ1-3; D gene unclear. Trimming cost V 5 bases and J 4 bases, with 6 bases left between them. The CDR3 extends over 12 amino acids. Germline lookup yields CDR1 SGHTA and CDR2 FQGNSA. The CDR3 DNA follows: TGTGCCAGCAGCGGGCTAGGAAACACCATATATTTT. Protein product: CASSGLGNTIYF. The whole variable domain, remainder taken from reference TRBV7-2 and TRBJ1-3, is GAGVSQSPSNKVTEKGKDVELRCDPISGHTALYWYRQSLGQGLEFLIYFQGNSAPDKSGLPSDRFSAERTGGSVSTLTIQRTQQEDSAVYLCASSGLGNTIYFGEGSWLTVV.

This clonotype has ten or more counts. The genes are TRBV2 and TRBJ2-5, with D possibly being TRBD2 (5 bases). Germline CDR1 is SNHLY and CDR2 is FYNNEI. Trimming pared 10 bases from V and 4 bases from J, leaving 13 bases between. The CDR3 is 12 residues long. CDR3 sequence: CATRLGRETQYF. CDR3 in DNA: TGTGCCACCCGATTGGGGAGAGAGACCCAGTACTTC.

This clonotype was counted at least ten times. The V and J genes are TRBV6-2 or TRBV6-3 and TRBJ1-1; D is uncertain. V lost 0 bases and J 3 bases, leaving 5 bases between the germline ends. This CDR3 region has 13 residues. The germline gives CDR1 MNHEY, CDR2 SVGEGT. The CDR3 loop reads CASSYSSYTEAFF. DNA for the CDR3: TGTGCCAGCAGTTACTCATCCTACACTGAAGCTTTCTTT.

This clonotype was observed many times. The rearrangement links TRBV27 to TRBJ1-2; weak D call: TRBD1 (6 bases). Germline assignment: CDR1 MNHEY and CDR2 SMNVEV (reference sequence). Trimming removed 8 bases from V and 2 bases from J, with 12 bases in between. This CDR3 region has 13 residues. The CDR3 is CASSSQGNYGYTF. DNA of the CDR3: TGTGCCAGCTCTTCCCAGGGGAACTATGGCTACACCTTC.

Of note for this clonotype: With a much larger clone just one base away, this may be a read error. This chain links TRBV6-5 with TRBJ2-3; 7 bases map to TRBD2. The CDR3 extends over 18 amino acids. Per the germline V gene, CDR1 is MNHEY and CDR2 is SVGAGI. Trimming took 0 bases from V and 4 from J; bases not matched to a gene: 13. CDR3 sequence reads: CASSYSMPGGGQSDTQYF. Here the CDR3 DNA reads TGTGCCAGCAGTTACTCGATGCCGGGGGGAGGGCAGTCAGATACGCAGTATTTT.

This clonotype was observed many times. The chain combines TRBV6-1 with TRBJ1-2, with 8 bases matching TRBD1. V dropped 6 bases and J dropped 6; count of bases not matched to a gene: 12. This CDR3 spans 15 amino acids. Germline V gene sequence: CDR1 MNHNS, CDR2 SASEGT. The CDR3 DNA sequence: TGTGCCAGCAGCGCCCGGGGGCAGGGGGCCAATGGCTACACCTTC. Translating gives CASSARGQGANGYTF.

As to this clonotype: A read error is possible here, since a much larger clone lies one base away. The V call is TRBV19, the J call TRBJ1-1, with 7 bases lining up with TRBD1. The CDR3 runs to 14 residues. The germline gives CDR1 LNHDA, CDR2 SQIVND (reference sequence). Here the CDR3 reads CANSSRQGWTEAFF. CDR3 DNA sequence: TGTGCCAATAGTTCGAGACAGGGTTGGACTGAAGCTTTCTTT.

This clonotype came up many times. This chain connects TRBV2 to TRBJ2-2; 9 positions match TRBD1. V trimming: 0 bases; J trimming: 4 bases; junction bases outside the gene matches: 3. Looked up from germline, CDR1 is SNHLY and CDR2 is FYNNEI. CDR3 length equals 16 residues. Written as DNA, the CDR3 is TGTGCCAGCAGTGAAGCGTGGACAGGGGCCACCGGGGAGCTGTTTTTT. Translating gives CASSEAWTGATGELFF.

Ten or more counts support this clonotype. The gene calls are TRBV28 and TRBJ2-1, with D unclear. This CDR3 comprises 13 residues. The ends were cut back, 2 bases at V and 7 bases at J, with 9 bases in the middle. Germline lookup yields CDR1 MDHEN and CDR2 SYDVKM. The CDR3 spells CASSLPSRNEQFF. The CDR3 coding sequence is TGTGCCAGCAGTTTACCATCCCGGAATGAGCAGTTCTTC.

This clonotype was detected many times. The gene calls are TRBV6-2 or TRBV6-3 and TRBJ2-1, with 9 bases aligning to TRBD1. Per the germline V gene, CDR1 is MNHEY and CDR2 is SVGEGT. The length of the CDR3 is 15 residues. Trimming at V came to 1 base and at J to 6 bases, leaving 4 bases not matched to a gene. CDR3 bases: TGTGCCAGCAGTTACTTCACAGGGGGCCCCAATGAGCAGTTCTTC. Translation: CASSYFTGGPNEQFF.